A selection of T cell receptor beta chains follows, all from one sample in a study of blood T cell repertoires in COVID-19. The protocol was immunoSEQ multiplex PCR, while the TCRdb copy is restricted to in-frame clones and leaves out a portion. The table has 150,000 to 200,000 clones, about 88% seen once. Sequencing was performed on PBMCs or T cells enriched from blood (not recorded which). These receptors were collected from a young woman who had recovered from COVID-19. Each CDR3 is given with its conserved first and last residue. A D gene is named only where the DNA matches it firmly. The size entry is marked missing in some rows and otherwise reads once, few, many or a size class.

CDR3 length: 18; J gene: TRBJ2-2; clone size: NA; V gene: TRBV1; D gene: NA; CDR3 protein: CTSSQEPGPSSSTGELFF; CDR3 DNA: TGCACCAGCAGCCAAGAGCCGGGTCCCAGCTCCTCCACCGGGGAGCTGTTTTTT
CDR3 length: 14; J gene: TRBJ2-1; clone size: NA; V gene: TRBV29-1; D gene: TRBD2; CDR3 protein: CSVARSGRGNEQFF; CDR3 DNA: TGCAGCGTCGCCAGGAGCGGGAGGGGGAATGAGCAGTTCTTC
CDR3 length: 15; J gene: TRBJ2-1; clone size: NA; V gene: TRBV6-5; D gene: NA; CDR3 protein: CASGTSGLSYNEQFF; CDR3 DNA: TGTGCCAGCGGAACCTCGGGACTTTCCTACAATGAGCAGTTCTTC
CDR3 length: 15; J gene: TRBJ2-5; clone size: NA; V gene: TRBV7-9; D gene: TRBD1; CDR3 protein: CASSLTGGLQETQYF; CDR3 DNA: TGTGCCAGCAGCCTTACAGGGGGCCTCCAAGAGACCCAGTACTTC
CDR3 length: 13; J gene: TRBJ1-6; clone size: NA; V gene: TRBV27; D gene: NA; CDR3 protein: CASRGWLNSPLHF; CDR3 DNA: TGTGCCAGCCGAGGTTGGCTTAATTCACCCCTCCACTTT
CDR3 length: 14; J gene: TRBJ2-2; clone size: once; V gene: TRBV4-3; D gene: NA; CDR3 protein: CASSQDWHTGELFF; CDR3 DNA: TGCGCCAGCAGCCAAGATTGGCACACCGGGGAGCTGTTTTTT
CDR3 length: 15; J gene: TRBJ1-1; clone size: few; V gene: TRBV30; D gene: NA; CDR3 protein: CAWSSWGGKDTEAFF; CDR3 DNA: TGTGCCTGGAGTTCTTGGGGGGGGAAGGACACTGAAGCTTTCTTT
CDR3 length: 15; J gene: TRBJ2-3; clone size: NA; V gene: TRBV7-9; D gene: NA; CDR3 protein: CASSLEGQSTDTQYF; CDR3 DNA: TGTGCCAGCAGCTTAGAAGGACAGAGCACAGATACGCAGTATTTT
CDR3 length: 14; J gene: TRBJ2-7; clone size: NA; V gene: TRBV5-4; D gene: TRBD2; CDR3 protein: CASSSLAGVYEQYF; CDR3 DNA: TGTGCCAGCAGCTCACTAGCGGGTGTCTACGAGCAGTACTTC
CDR3 length: 12; J gene: TRBJ2-3; clone size: NA; V gene: TRBV6-2/TRBV6-3; D gene: NA; CDR3 protein: CASSNPTDTQYF; CDR3 DNA: TGTGCCAGCAGTAATCCTACAGATACGCAGTATTTT
CDR3 length: 14; J gene: TRBJ1-2; clone size: NA; V gene: TRBV7-9; D gene: TRBD1; CDR3 protein: CASSLARTGNGYTF; CDR3 DNA: TGTGCCAGCAGCTTAGCTCGGACAGGGAATGGCTACACCTTC
CDR3 length: 18; J gene: TRBJ1-6; clone size: NA; V gene: TRBV7-9; D gene: TRBD1; CDR3 protein: CASSLEFRQGGSNSPLHF; CDR3 DNA: TGTGCCAGCAGCTTAGAGTTTCGACAGGGGGGTTCCAATTCACCCCTCCACTTT
CDR3 length: 14; J gene: TRBJ2-1; clone size: NA; V gene: TRBV7-8; D gene: NA; CDR3 protein: CASSLAAAYNEQFF; CDR3 DNA: TGTGCCAGCAGCTTGGCGGCGGCTTACAATGAGCAGTTCTTC
CDR3 length: 14; J gene: TRBJ2-7; clone size: NA; V gene: TRBV7-9; D gene: NA; CDR3 protein: CASSLDGRLYEQYF; CDR3 DNA: TGTGCCAGCAGCTTAGATGGCAGACTGTACGAGCAGTACTTC
CDR3 length: 13; J gene: TRBJ1-2; clone size: NA; V gene: TRBV19; D gene: NA; CDR3 protein: CASSSGDYSGYTF; CDR3 DNA: TGTGCCAGTAGTTCCGGCGACTACTCTGGCTACACCTTC
CDR3 length: 13; J gene: TRBJ2-1; clone size: few; V gene: TRBV6-4; D gene: NA; CDR3 protein: CASSGTSNNEQFF; CDR3 DNA: TGTGCCAGCAGCGGAACTAGCAACAATGAGCAGTTCTTC
CDR3 length: 16; J gene: TRBJ2-5; clone size: NA; V gene: TRBV5-1; D gene: TRBD2; CDR3 protein: CASSLALAGGRETQYF; CDR3 DNA: TGCGCCAGCAGCTTGGCGTTGGCGGGAGGGCGAGAGACCCAGTACTTC
CDR3 length: 13; J gene: TRBJ2-5; clone size: once; V gene: TRBV7-3; D gene: TRBD1; CDR3 protein: CASSPGTGETQYF; CDR3 DNA: TGTGCCAGCAGCCCCGGGACAGGAGAGACCCAGTACTTC
CDR3 length: 13; J gene: TRBJ2-7; clone size: once; V gene: TRBV30; D gene: TRBD2; CDR3 protein: CAWSVLAGYEQYF; CDR3 DNA: TGTGCCTGGAGTGTACTAGCGGGATACGAGCAGTACTTC
CDR3 length: 12; J gene: TRBJ2-3; clone size: NA; V gene: TRBV5-1; D gene: NA; CDR3 protein: CASRVSTDTQYF; CDR3 DNA: TGCGCCAGTCGAGTTTCGACAGATACGCAGTATTTT
CDR3 length: 14; J gene: TRBJ1-2; clone size: NA; V gene: TRBV3-1/TRBV3-2; D gene: TRBD1; CDR3 protein: CASSQGQGGYGYTF; CDR3 DNA: TGTGCCAGCAGCCAAGGACAGGGGGGTTATGGCTACACCTTC
CDR3 length: 14; J gene: TRBJ1-1; clone size: NA; V gene: TRBV6-5; D gene: TRBD1; CDR3 protein: CASSPGQGNTEAFF; CDR3 DNA: TGTGCCAGCAGCCCCGGACAGGGCAACACTGAAGCTTTCTTT
CDR3 length: 15; J gene: TRBJ2-7; clone size: NA; V gene: TRBV5-1; D gene: TRBD2; CDR3 protein: CASSLEGTISYEQYF; CDR3 DNA: TGCGCCAGCAGCTTGGAAGGGACTATCTCCTACGAGCAGTACTTC
CDR3 length: 16; J gene: TRBJ2-2; clone size: once; V gene: TRBV2; D gene: TRBD1; CDR3 protein: CASSEAWDSVTGELFF; CDR3 DNA: TGTGCCAGCAGTGAAGCCTGGGACAGCGTCACCGGGGAGCTGTTTTTT
CDR3 length: 19; J gene: TRBJ2-5; clone size: NA; V gene: TRBV5-1; D gene: TRBD2; CDR3 protein: CASSLEWTSGRADLETQYF; CDR3 DNA: TGCGCCAGCAGCTTGGAGTGGACTAGCGGGAGGGCCGATTTAGAGACCCAGTACTTC
CDR3 length: 13; J gene: TRBJ1-5; clone size: NA; V gene: TRBV28; D gene: NA; CDR3 protein: CASKQQGPEPQHF; CDR3 DNA: TGTGCCAGCAAGCAACAGGGTCCCGAGCCCCAGCATTTT
CDR3 length: 14; J gene: TRBJ2-7; clone size: NA; V gene: TRBV9; D gene: NA; CDR3 protein: CASSVGVSSYEQYF; CDR3 DNA: TGTGCCAGCAGCGTTGGTGTGAGCTCCTACGAGCAGTACTTC
CDR3 length: 14; J gene: TRBJ2-2; clone size: NA; V gene: TRBV6-4; D gene: TRBD2; CDR3 protein: CASSQLAGLGELFF; CDR3 DNA: TGTGCCAGCAGTCAACTAGCGGGACTCGGGGAGCTGTTTTTT
CDR3 length: 16; J gene: TRBJ2-3; clone size: NA; V gene: TRBV27; D gene: NA; CDR3 protein: CASRGGKVGVTDTQYF; CDR3 DNA: TGTGCCAGCAGAGGCGGGAAGGTCGGGGTCACAGATACGCAGTATTTT
CDR3 length: 15; J gene: TRBJ1-5; clone size: once; V gene: TRBV7-9; D gene: TRBD1; CDR3 protein: CASSLATGGNQPQHF; CDR3 DNA: TGTGCCAGCAGCTTAGCGACAGGGGGCAATCAGCCCCAGCATTTT
CDR3 length: 15; J gene: TRBJ2-7; clone size: NA; V gene: TRBV9; D gene: TRBD2; CDR3 protein: CASSVGGRAVDEQYF; CDR3 DNA: TGTGCCAGCAGCGTGGGCGGGAGGGCCGTGGACGAGCAGTACTTC
CDR3 length: 16; J gene: TRBJ2-5; clone size: NA; V gene: TRBV2; D gene: TRBD2; CDR3 protein: CASSESPSGIGETQYF; CDR3 DNA: TGTGCCAGCAGTGAATCTCCTAGCGGGATCGGGGAGACCCAGTACTTC
CDR3 length: 14; J gene: TRBJ2-3; clone size: NA; V gene: TRBV9; D gene: TRBD2; CDR3 protein: CASSLSGITDTQYF; CDR3 DNA: TGTGCCAGCAGCCTCAGCGGGATCACAGATACGCAGTATTTT
CDR3 length: 15; J gene: TRBJ2-4; clone size: NA; V gene: TRBV4-1; D gene: TRBD1; CDR3 protein: CASSHLTGGRDIQYF; CDR3 DNA: TGCGCCAGCAGCCACTTGACAGGGGGCAGGGACATTCAGTACTTC
CDR3 length: 15; J gene: TRBJ1-2; clone size: few; V gene: TRBV5-1; D gene: NA; CDR3 protein: CASSLAGTDNYGYTF; CDR3 DNA: TGCGCCAGCAGCTTGGCCGGGACTGATAACTATGGCTACACCTTC
CDR3 length: 15; J gene: TRBJ2-7; clone size: once; V gene: TRBV19; D gene: TRBD1; CDR3 protein: CASSARTGGHYEQYF; CDR3 DNA: TGTGCCAGTAGTGCGCGGACAGGGGGCCACTACGAGCAGTACTTC
CDR3 length: 13; J gene: TRBJ1-1; clone size: NA; V gene: TRBV27; D gene: NA; CDR3 protein: CASSSRQVSEAFF; CDR3 DNA: TGTGCCAGCAGTTCCCGACAGGTTTCTGAAGCTTTCTTT
CDR3 length: 14; J gene: TRBJ2-7; clone size: NA; V gene: TRBV7-3; D gene: NA; CDR3 protein: CASSYRTATYEQYF; CDR3 DNA: TGTGCCAGCAGCTACCGGACAGCTACCTACGAGCAGTACTTC
CDR3 length: 13; J gene: TRBJ2-1; clone size: NA; V gene: TRBV7-6; D gene: TRBD1; CDR3 protein: CASSLVHLDRRFF; CDR3 DNA: TGTGCCAGCAGCTTAGTCCACCTGGACAGGCGGTTCTTC
CDR3 length: 14; J gene: TRBJ2-1; clone size: NA; V gene: TRBV4-1; D gene: TRBD2; CDR3 protein: CASSLGTSYNEQFF; CDR3 DNA: TGCGCCAGCAGCCTCGGGACTAGCTACAATGAGCAGTTCTTC
CDR3 length: 17; J gene: TRBJ2-1; clone size: NA; V gene: TRBV19; D gene: TRBD2; CDR3 protein: CASSPASGWSSYNEQFF; CDR3 DNA: TGTGCCAGTAGTCCGGCTAGCGGCTGGAGCTCCTACAATGAGCAGTTCTTC
CDR3 length: 16; J gene: TRBJ2-5; clone size: NA; V gene: TRBV18; D gene: TRBD1; CDR3 protein: CASSPGTGTVRETQYF; CDR3 DNA: TGTGCCAGCTCACCAGGGACCGGGACAGTACGGGAGACCCAGTACTTC
CDR3 length: 19; J gene: TRBJ2-3; clone size: NA; V gene: TRBV27; D gene: NA; CDR3 protein: CASSLARGRRSMGTDTQYF; CDR3 DNA: TGTGCCAGCAGTTTAGCCAGGGGGAGGAGGTCTATGGGCACAGATACGCAGTATTTT
CDR3 length: 16; J gene: TRBJ2-1; clone size: NA; V gene: TRBV5-1; D gene: TRBD2; CDR3 protein: CASSAGLAGGHNEQFF; CDR3 DNA: TGCGCCAGCAGCGCCGGACTAGCGGGGGGTCACAATGAGCAGTTCTTC
CDR3 length: 15; J gene: TRBJ2-1; clone size: NA; V gene: TRBV4-1; D gene: TRBD2; CDR3 protein: CASSQVSSGKNEQFF; CDR3 DNA: TGCGCCAGCAGCCAAGTTTCCAGCGGGAAAAATGAGCAGTTCTTC
CDR3 length: 15; J gene: TRBJ1-1; clone size: NA; V gene: TRBV9; D gene: TRBD1; CDR3 protein: CASSGRQGAITEAFF; CDR3 DNA: TGTGCCAGCAGCGGACGACAGGGGGCCATTACTGAAGCTTTCTTT
CDR3 length: 16; J gene: TRBJ2-2; clone size: NA; V gene: TRBV5-1; D gene: TRBD2; CDR3 protein: CASSLGLAGPTGELFF; CDR3 DNA: TGCGCCAGCAGCTTAGGACTAGCGGGACCCACCGGGGAGCTGTTTTTT
CDR3 length: 19; J gene: TRBJ2-6; clone size: NA; V gene: TRBV18; D gene: NA; CDR3 protein: CASSPPPWDTLSGANVLTF; CDR3 DNA: TGTGCCAGCTCACCACCACCCTGGGACACCCTCTCTGGGGCCAACGTCCTGACTTTC
CDR3 length: 18; J gene: TRBJ2-3; clone size: NA; V gene: TRBV7-8; D gene: TRBD2; CDR3 protein: CASSFGPLARNSTDTQYF; CDR3 DNA: TGTGCCAGCAGCTTTGGCCCACTAGCGCGAAACAGCACAGATACGCAGTATTTT
CDR3 length: 14; J gene: TRBJ2-7; clone size: NA; V gene: TRBV29-1; D gene: NA; CDR3 protein: CSVGFGQVVDEQYF; CDR3 DNA: TGCAGCGTTGGATTTGGGCAGGTGGTTGACGAGCAGTACTTC
CDR3 length: 13; J gene: TRBJ2-1; clone size: NA; V gene: TRBV7-9; D gene: NA; CDR3 protein: CASSWAGVDEQFF; CDR3 DNA: TGTGCCAGCAGCTGGGCCGGGGTGGATGAGCAGTTCTTC
CDR3 length: 13; J gene: TRBJ2-3; clone size: NA; V gene: TRBV27; D gene: NA; CDR3 protein: CASSLGGKDTQYF; CDR3 DNA: TGTGCCAGCAGTTTAGGCGGGAAAGATACGCAGTATTTT
CDR3 length: 14; J gene: TRBJ1-4; clone size: once; V gene: TRBV5-1; D gene: TRBD1; CDR3 protein: CASSSDRGNEKLFF; CDR3 DNA: TGCGCCAGCAGCTCAGACAGGGGGAATGAAAAACTGTTTTTT